This TCR beta chain was identified during a study of PD-1 blockade in classical Hodgkin lymphoma (dated by TCRdb to the early 2020s). Turning to the overall study: Nivolumab dosing was 3 mg/kg intravenously every 2 weeks, continuing until either disease progression or unacceptable toxicity. To define a peripheral blood immune signature of response to PD-1 blockade in classical Hodgkin lymphoma, the study combined TCR beta sequencing with CyTOF. Results and caveats for the whole study, not just this receptor: CD4+ but not CD8+ TCR diversity rose significantly by C4D1 (p=0.0027 vs p=0.16), most apparent in complete responders (p=0.02). Newly diagnosed patients were reported to have lower baseline TCR diversity than healthy donors, and relapsed/refractory patients were reported to have lower baseline TCR diversity still. Trial patients with a complete response had baseline diversity similar to that of newly diagnosed patients, while partial responders and progressors had significantly lower diversity. Lower diversity was seen in patients whose nivolumab began less than 1 year after ASCT, and these patients were left out of later analyses so that immune reconstitution would not confound the results. The study covered only a single clinical trial cohort, and the causes of the repertoire differences, possibly disease activity or prior therapy, were still not defined.

The time point label on this specimen signifies: cycle 4 day 1 (C4D1), after 5 to 7 weeks of nivolumab. Relapse after autologous stem cell transplantation had occurred in all trial patients, and cohorts A, B and C were distinguished by prior brentuximab vedotin exposure. A Miltenyi CD4+ T cell isolation kit was used for magnetic negative selection to purify CD4+ T cells from thawed PBMCs. The trial cohort comprised fewer than 65 patients with relapsed/refractory classical Hodgkin lymphoma whose best overall responses were complete response, partial response or progressive disease. In the multi-cohort phase II CheckMate 205 trial, trial patients received single-agent nivolumab. Best overall response was determined by an independent review committee according to the 2007 International Working Group response criteria. Trial PBMCs were obtained immediately prior to nivolumab initiation (C1D1) and on therapy at cycle 2 day 1 and cycle 4 day 1. Peripheral blood was collected in 8 mL Vacutainer Cell Preparation Tubes, from which PBMCs were isolated by centrifugation and then cryopreserved. Purified CD4+ and CD8+ fractions were prepared only for cases with an additional available PBMC sample. On LS columns in a quadroMACS separator, the magnetically labelled cells were depleted, and the flow-through was collected as the purified fraction.

In the germline V gene (reference sequence), CDR1 corresponds to SEHNR and CDR2 to FQNEAQ. CDR3 length: 16 amino acids, cysteine to phenylalanine. The sequence is cut down to CDR3 DNA, 48 bases in frame from base 1. The germline ends are 11 bases apart after V is trimmed by 2 bases and J by 0 bases. In regard to this clone: Its cognate antigen has yet to be identified. No base-level quality is on record; no much larger clone is a single base apart.

The Qiagen DNeasy kit was used to extract genomic DNA both from unsorted PBMCs and from the negatively selected CD4+ and CD8+ fractions. Amplification of TCR beta CDR3 regions was done by immunoSEQ multiplex PCR with primers that anneal to V and J segments. Amplification bias was minimized using a synthetic immune receptor repertoire, and residual bias was removed computationally after sequencing. The study's own analysis went as follows. Repertoire diversity was quantified as the Shannon entropy index using custom Python scripts. Unsorted, CD4+ and CD8+ repertoires were analyzed separately, except in combined analyses where CD4+ and CD8+ sequences were merged in silico. A clone counted as expanded when the clone's frequency after treatment rose at least 2-fold relative to C1D1, and clones undetected at baseline were given a pseudocount of 0.5. Singleton clones were defined as clones with 0 or 1 copy at C1D1, and non-singleton clones were defined as clones with 2 or more copies. By matching protein sequences in sorted samples from the same patient, clones expanded in unsorted samples were annotated as CD4+, CD8+ or unknown. Diversity changes from C1D1 to C4D1 were tested in paired samples using Wilcoxon tests. What TCRdb holds here is the immuneACCESS table cut down to in-frame rearrangements. Part of the clones is not present; checked against another copy, under half of the missing clones reflect an unresolved V gene, and the others are unexplained. From that table come the V and J calls and clone size; the DNA was used to work out D and trimming. This sample has 25,000 to 30,000 clones in its table, and about 88% of those were observed once. Roughly 0.44% of the sample goes to the ten largest clones.

The source of this sequence is a human donor with classical Hodgkin lymphoma. The V and J genes are TRBV7-9 and TRBJ1-3, with TRBD1 as a weak D call on 5 bases. The sample here was CD4+ T cells from blood, taken before the fourth cycle of nivolumab. The DNA is TGTGCCAGCAGCTTATCCGGGGCCTCCTCTGGAAACACCATATATTTT. The encoded protein is CASSLSGASSGNTIYF.